This is a list of T cell receptor beta chains from one sample in a study of control samples from healthy donors and cancer patients. Method: immunoSEQ multiplex PCR; TCRdb's copy keeps in-frame clones and lacks some. This sample has more than 70,000 clones, with roughly 93% found just once. The specimen sequenced was blood. The receptors were gathered from a woman in her 30s in good health. Each CDR3 is given with its conserved first and last residue. D genes are given only for firm matches. The listing skips clone size in some rows; elsewhere it reads once, few, many or a size class.

CDR3 protein: CASSEGPRRGAFF
CDR3 DNA: TGTGCCAGCAGTGAAGGGCCGCGTCGGGGAGCTTTCTTT
clone size: once
J gene: TRBJ1-1
V gene: TRBV6-1
D gene: NA

CDR3 protein: CASSLARLAGAPGQFF
CDR3 DNA: TGTGCCAGCAGCTTAGCCCGACTAGCGGGGGCCCCCGGGCAGTTCTTC
clone size: NA
J gene: TRBJ2-1
V gene: TRBV7-9
D gene: TRBD2

CDR3 protein: CASSTSSTDTQYF
CDR3 DNA: TGTGCCAGCAGCACCTCTAGCACAGATACGCAGTATTTT
clone size: NA
J gene: TRBJ2-3
V gene: TRBV5-8
D gene: NA

CDR3 protein: CASSRNQADPSETQYF
CDR3 DNA: TGTGCCAGCTCACGAAACCAAGCGGATCCCTCAGAGACCCAGTACTTC
clone size: NA
J gene: TRBJ2-5
V gene: TRBV18
D gene: NA

CDR3 protein: CASSQITPLAGGLETQYF
CDR3 DNA: TGTGCTAGCAGCCAAATTACCCCTCTAGCGGGGGGGCTTGAGACCCAGTACTTC
clone size: NA
J gene: TRBJ2-5
V gene: TRBV7-7
D gene: TRBD2

CDR3 protein: CASSQVRSGFGSETQYF
CDR3 DNA: TGTGCCAGCAGCCAAGTACGGAGTGGATTCGGTTCGGAGACCCAGTACTTC
clone size: NA
J gene: TRBJ2-5
V gene: TRBV14
D gene: NA

CDR3 protein: CASSNPGIAKNIQYF
CDR3 DNA: TGTGCCAGTAGTAATCCAGGGATAGCCAAAAACATTCAGTACTTC
clone size: NA
J gene: TRBJ2-4
V gene: TRBV19
D gene: NA

CDR3 protein: CASSEPARGHYQPQHF
CDR3 DNA: TGTGCCAGCAGTGAACCTGCCAGGGGGCATTATCAGCCCCAGCATTTT
clone size: NA
J gene: TRBJ1-5
V gene: TRBV6-1
D gene: TRBD1

CDR3 protein: CASSLAGGDYGYTF
CDR3 DNA: TGCGCCAGCAGCTTGGCCGGAGGGGACTATGGCTACACCTTC
clone size: NA
J gene: TRBJ1-2
V gene: TRBV5-1
D gene: NA

CDR3 protein: CASSARQILNTEAFF
CDR3 DNA: TGTGCCAGTAGTGCGAGACAGATATTGAACACTGAAGCTTTCTTT
clone size: NA
J gene: TRBJ1-1
V gene: TRBV19
D gene: NA

CDR3 protein: CASTAGGKGTQYF
CDR3 DNA: TGCGCCAGCACGGCTGGGGGAAAAGGGACCCAGTACTTC
clone size: NA
J gene: TRBJ2-5
V gene: TRBV5-1
D gene: NA

CDR3 protein: CASSGPGQGANVNEKLFF
CDR3 DNA: TGTGCCAGCAGTGGTCCGGGACAGGGGGCCAACGTAAATGAAAAACTGTTTTTT
clone size: once
J gene: TRBJ1-4
V gene: TRBV2
D gene: TRBD1

CDR3 protein: CASSPIGQEIMNTEAFF
CDR3 DNA: TGTGCCAGCAGTCCTATAGGACAGGAAATCATGAACACTGAAGCTTTCTTT
clone size: NA
J gene: TRBJ1-1
V gene: TRBV27
D gene: TRBD1

CDR3 protein: CASSMAAVEAFF
CDR3 DNA: TGTGCCAGCAGCATGGCAGCCGTTGAAGCTTTCTTT
clone size: NA
J gene: TRBJ1-1
V gene: TRBV5-6
D gene: NA

CDR3 protein: CASSFSQGVGEQYF
CDR3 DNA: TGTGCCAGCAGCTTTTCACAGGGGGTAGGGGAGCAGTACTTC
clone size: NA
J gene: TRBJ2-7
V gene: TRBV7-6
D gene: TRBD1

CDR3 protein: CASSQVFPAEAFF
CDR3 DNA: TGCGCCAGCAGCCAAGTCTTCCCCGCTGAAGCTTTCTTT
clone size: NA
J gene: TRBJ1-1
V gene: TRBV4-1
D gene: NA

CDR3 protein: CASSYMDRGKNEQFF
CDR3 DNA: TGTGCCAGCAGTTACATGGACAGGGGTAAGAATGAGCAGTTCTTC
clone size: NA
J gene: TRBJ2-1
V gene: TRBV6-6
D gene: TRBD1

CDR3 protein: CSATRGAEAFF
CDR3 DNA: TGCAGTGCTACTCGGGGGGCTGAAGCTTTCTTT
clone size: NA
J gene: TRBJ1-1
V gene: TRBV20-1
D gene: NA